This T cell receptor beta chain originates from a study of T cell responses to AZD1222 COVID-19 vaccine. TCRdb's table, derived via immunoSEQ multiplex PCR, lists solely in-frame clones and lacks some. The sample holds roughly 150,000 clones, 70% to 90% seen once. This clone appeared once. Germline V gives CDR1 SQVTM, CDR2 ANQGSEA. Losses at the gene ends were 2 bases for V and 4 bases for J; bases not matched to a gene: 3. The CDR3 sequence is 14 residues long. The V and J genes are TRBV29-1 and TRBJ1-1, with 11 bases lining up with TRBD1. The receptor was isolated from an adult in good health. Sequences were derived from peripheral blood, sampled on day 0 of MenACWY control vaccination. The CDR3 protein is CSVEPGTGGTEAFF. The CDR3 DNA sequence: TGCAGCGTTGAACCCGGGACAGGGGGCACTGAAGCTTTCTTT.